Below, one TCR beta chain is given with its context. Its antigen is currently unknown. The source of the sample is a study of T cell responses to AZD1222 COVID-19 vaccine. Study-level points and caveats: White British people made up most donors, females outnumbered males, and clonal diversity was possibly underestimated. There were vaccine-associated CD4 TCRs across spike, dominant at 160-218 and 743-854. The study reported that nearly half of spike-specific TCRs target unmutated variant regions.

The CDR3 has 15 residues. Profiling relied on immunoSEQ multiplex PCR, and the TCRdb table lists in-frame clones only, not all of them. This sample has 150,000 to 200,000 clones, with about 90% found just once. Recipients boosted at about 4 weeks or about 12 weeks are pooled. The TCR comes from an adult who received the AZD1222 COVID-19 vaccine. Specimen: peripheral blood, collected 28 days after the second AZD1222 dose. J is TRBJ1-2 and V is TRBV21-1; TRBD1 is the table's D call, not checked against the DNA. TRBV21-1 is annotated as a pseudogene. The DNA of the CDR3 is TGTGCCAGCAGCAAAGATGAATCGGACACCTATGGCTACACCTTC. Its protein is CASSKDESDTYGYTF.